The 4 T cell receptor beta chains below were found in one sample sequenced in a study of blood T cell repertoires in COVID-19. The method was immunoSEQ multiplex PCR; TCRdb's version includes in-frame clones alone and lacks a portion of them. The sample lists under 350,000 clones; 80% to 90% were seen once. Specimen: peripheral blood. All receptors derive from a woman aged 50 to 65 who had recovered from COVID-19.

The V and J genes are TRBV28 and TRBJ1-1; perhaps TRBD1 as D (6 bases). There are 12 residues in the CDR3. Trimming stripped 2 bases from V and 11 bases from J, with 12 bases between. Germline V lookup: CDR1 MDHEN, CDR2 SYDVKM. CDR3 in amino acids: CASSLKGVRAFF. CDR3 nucleotides: TGTGCCAGCAGTTTAAAGGGGGTGCGTGCTTTCTTT.

The V call is TRBV7-3, the J call TRBJ1-1, with D hard to call. The CDR3 has 17 residues. Germline CDR1 is SGHTA and CDR2 is FQGTGA. V was cut by 5 bases and J by 2 bases, with 21 bases left in between. For the CDR3, the DNA is TGTGCCAGCAGCCCCTGGGCACACGGTGGGTCCAACACTGAAGCTTTCTTT. As protein: CASSPWAHGGSNTEAFF.

The J gene is TRBJ2-1, the V gene TRBV28, with 8 bases identical to TRBD2. This CDR3 comprises 15 residues. Germline loops: CDR1 MDHEN, CDR2 SYDVKM. Losses at the gene ends were 3 bases for V and 4 bases for J; bases not matched to a gene: 5. The CDR3 sequence is CASSFPGGAYNEQFF. In DNA, the CDR3 is TGTGCCAGCAGTTTCCCGGGGGGGGCATACAATGAGCAGTTCTTC.

This clone appeared once. V usage is TRBV19 and J usage is TRBJ2-1; 10 bases are a match to TRBD2. CDR3 length: 17 residues. The V gene end was trimmed by 7 bases and the J gene end by 3 bases; junction bases not matched to a gene: 12. The V gene's germline CDR1 is LNHDA and CDR2 SQIVND (reference sequence). The CDR3 DNA follows: TGTGCCAGTACAGGGTACGCTAGCGGGAGAAACTACAATGAGCAGTTCTTC. Translated, it gives CASTGYASGRNYNEQFF. Full variable domain (missing parts from reference TRBV19 and TRBJ2-1): DGGITQSPKYLFRKEGQNVTLSCEQNLNHDAMYWYRQDPGQGLRLIYYSQIVNDFQKGDIAEGYSVSREKKESFPLTVTSAQKNPTAFYLCASTGYASGRNYNEQFFGPGTRLTVL.